The rows below give T cell receptor beta chains drawn from one sample of a study of T cell changes during pregnancy in multiple sclerosis. Sequencing was performed with immunoSEQ multiplex PCR; in TCRdb, only in-frame clones are kept and a portion is missing. The sample has 60,000 or so clones, roughly nine tenths seen once. The source material was peripheral blood, sampled in the first trimester of pregnancy. These receptors were taken from a female donor with multiple sclerosis, enrolled in a pregnancy study. CDR3s include the opening cysteine and the closing phenylalanine or tryptophan. A D gene is named only where the DNA matches it firmly. Clone size, where shown, is once, few, many, or a class for clones that have expanded.

size	J	D	V	CDR3	DNA
few	TRBJ1-2	.	TRBV14	CASRQGGLGYGYTF	TGTGCCAGCCGACAAGGGGGACTAGGCTATGGCTACACCTTC
once	TRBJ1-2	.	TRBV12-5	CASGLVSANYGYTF	TGTGCTAGTGGTTTGGTATCGGCTAACTATGGCTACACCTTC
.	TRBJ2-3	TRBD2	TRBV5-1	CASSLVLAGVGGTDTQYF	TGCGCCAGCAGCTTGGTTCTAGCGGGAGTTGGGGGCACAGATACGCAGTATTTT
.	TRBJ1-5	TRBD1	TRBV6-1	CASRTTGGNNQPQHF	TGTGCCAGCAGGACGACAGGGGGGAACAATCAGCCCCAGCATTTT
.	TRBJ2-3	TRBD2	TRBV5-1	CASSPGGDTQYF	TGCGCCAGCAGCCCCGGGGGGGATACGCAGTATTTT
.	TRBJ2-3	.	TRBV30	CAWGADALSADTQYF	TGTGCCTGGGGAGCGGACGCACTTTCGGCAGATACGCAGTATTTT
.	TRBJ2-2	.	TRBV7-9	CASSRRPLGAKNTGELFF	TGTGCCAGCAGTCGCCGCCCCCTAGGGGCGAAGAACACCGGGGAGCTGTTTTTT
.	TRBJ2-3	.	TRBV18	CASSPRAEGSTQYF	TGTGCCAGCTCACCACGAGCGGAAGGGAGTACGCAGTATTTT
once	TRBJ1-5	TRBD1	TRBV7-9	CASSLAGTGNQPQHF	TGTGCCAGCAGCTTAGCAGGGACAGGGAATCAGCCCCAGCATTTT
.	TRBJ2-3	.	TRBV10-2	CASSEPGSTDTQYF	TGCGCCAGCAGTGAACCGGGAAGCACAGATACGCAGTATTTT
.	TRBJ1-1	TRBD1	TRBV6-6	CALGDSGNEAFF	TGTGCCCTTGGGGACAGTGGAAATGAAGCTTTCTTT
.	TRBJ1-2	.	TRBV5-1	CASSSTPGGNYGYTF	TGCGCCAGCAGCTCCACCCCGGGGGGCAACTATGGCTACACCTTC
.	TRBJ2-3	TRBD2	TRBV4-2	CASSLGLAGGTDTQYF	TGTGCCAGCAGCCTGGGACTAGCGGGGGGAACAGATACGCAGTATTTT
.	TRBJ2-1	.	TRBV18	CASSPPGLDNEQFF	TGTGCCAGCTCACCACCGGGACTCGACAATGAGCAGTTCTTC
.	TRBJ1-2	.	TRBV19	CASSIIGDQYGYTF	TGTGCCAGTAGTATTATAGGAGATCAATATGGCTACACCTTC
.	TRBJ2-2	TRBD1	TRBV7-9	CASSRPGQGATGELFF	TGTGCCAGCAGCCGTCCGGGACAGGGGGCGACCGGGGAGCTGTTTTTT
.	TRBJ1-1	.	TRBV6-5	CASNDRPGLSVGHLF	TGTGCCAGCAACGATAGGCCTGGGTTAAGCGTAGGCCATCTGTTT
.	TRBJ2-5	.	TRBV7-9	CASSLKWAGETQYF	TGTGCCAGCAGCTTAAAGTGGGCCGGCGAGACCCAGTACTTC
.	TRBJ2-2	.	TRBV6-5	CASTYRLANTGELFF	TGTGCCAGCACCTACAGGCTCGCGAACACCGGGGAGCTGTTTTTT
.	TRBJ2-7	.	TRBV7-2	CASSQGGRGQPGLEQYF	TGTGCCAGCAGCCAGGGAGGGCGGGGGCAGCCGGGTCTGGAGCAGTACTTC
.	TRBJ1-5	.	TRBV19	CASSLQDQPQHF	TGTGCCAGTAGCTTACAGGATCAGCCCCAGCATTTT
.	TRBJ1-1	.	TRBV5-8	CASSLQVAEAFF	TGTGCCAGCAGCTTACAGGTAGCTGAAGCTTTCTTT
.	TRBJ1-4	TRBD1	TRBV7-7	CASSATGTGDEKLFF	TGTGCCAGCAGCGCGACCGGGACAGGGGACGAAAAACTGTTTTTT
.	TRBJ2-1	.	TRBV11-2	CASSLGPSNYNEQFF	TGTGCCAGCAGCTTAGGACCCTCCAACTATAATGAGCAGTTCTTC
.	TRBJ1-5	TRBD1	TRBV30	CACATGQATWGNQPQHF	TGTGCCTGTGCGACAGGACAGGCAACTTGGGGCAATCAGCCCCAGCATTTT
.	TRBJ2-1	TRBD2	TRBV11-3	CASSLGGSSYNEQFF	TGTGCCAGCAGCTTAGGCGGGAGTTCCTACAATGAGCAGTTCTTC
.	TRBJ2-3	.	TRBV29-1	CSPRHLDTQYF	TGCAGCCCCAGACACCTCGATACGCAGTATTTT
.	TRBJ1-1	.	TRBV6-9	CASRYTEAFF	TGTGCCAGCCGGTACACTGAAGCTTTCTTT